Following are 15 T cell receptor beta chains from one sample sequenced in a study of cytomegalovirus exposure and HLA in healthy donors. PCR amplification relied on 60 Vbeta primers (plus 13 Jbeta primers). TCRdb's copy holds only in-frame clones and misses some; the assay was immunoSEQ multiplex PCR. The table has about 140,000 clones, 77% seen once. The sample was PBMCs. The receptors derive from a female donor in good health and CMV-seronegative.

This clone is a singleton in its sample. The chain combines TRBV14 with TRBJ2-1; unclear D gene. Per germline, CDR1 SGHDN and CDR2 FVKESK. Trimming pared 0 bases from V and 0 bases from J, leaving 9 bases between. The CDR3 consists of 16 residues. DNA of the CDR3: TGTGCCAGCAGCCAAGATCGACTTGTCTCCTACAATGAGCAGTTCTTC. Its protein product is CASSQDRLVSYNEQFF.

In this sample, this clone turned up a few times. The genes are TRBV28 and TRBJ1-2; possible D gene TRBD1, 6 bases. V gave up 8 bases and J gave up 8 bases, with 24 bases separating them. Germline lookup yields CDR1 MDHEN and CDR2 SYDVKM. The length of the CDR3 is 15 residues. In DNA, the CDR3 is TGTGCCAGCTCAGTTTCGTCAGGGGCCGTCGGGGGCTACACCTTC. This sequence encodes CASSVSSGAVGGYTF.

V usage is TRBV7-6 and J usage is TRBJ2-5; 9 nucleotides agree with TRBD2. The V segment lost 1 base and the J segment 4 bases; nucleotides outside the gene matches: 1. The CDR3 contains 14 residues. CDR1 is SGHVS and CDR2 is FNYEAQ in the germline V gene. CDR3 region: CASSLGTSAETQYF. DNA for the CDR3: TGTGCCAGCAGCTTAGGGACTAGCGCAGAGACCCAGTACTTC.

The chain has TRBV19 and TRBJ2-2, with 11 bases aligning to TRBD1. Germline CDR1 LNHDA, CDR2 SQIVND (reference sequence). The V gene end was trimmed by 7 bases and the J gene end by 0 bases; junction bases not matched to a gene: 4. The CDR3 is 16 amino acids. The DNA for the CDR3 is TGTGCCAGTAACCTGGGACAGGGGGCGAACACCGGGGAGCTGTTTTTT. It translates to CASNLGQGANTGELFF.

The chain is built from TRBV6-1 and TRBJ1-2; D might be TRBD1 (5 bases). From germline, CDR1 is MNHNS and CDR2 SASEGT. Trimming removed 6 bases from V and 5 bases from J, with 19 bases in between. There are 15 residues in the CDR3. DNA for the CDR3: TGTGCCAGCAGCGCTTTTCGGGACGGGACTTATGGCTACACCTTC. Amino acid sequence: CASSAFRDGTYGYTF.

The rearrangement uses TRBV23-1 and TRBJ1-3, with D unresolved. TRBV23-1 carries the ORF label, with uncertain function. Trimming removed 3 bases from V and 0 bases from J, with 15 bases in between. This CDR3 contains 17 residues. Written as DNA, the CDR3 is TGCGCCAGCAGTCATCCCGCGACTGGCGGCTCTGGAAACACCATATATTTT. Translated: CASSHPATGGSGNTIYF.

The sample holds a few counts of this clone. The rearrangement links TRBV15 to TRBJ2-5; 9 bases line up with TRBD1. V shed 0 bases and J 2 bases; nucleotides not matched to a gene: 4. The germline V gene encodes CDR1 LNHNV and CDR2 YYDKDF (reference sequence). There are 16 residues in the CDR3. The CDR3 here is CATSRERGTGQETQYF. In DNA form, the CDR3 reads TGTGCCACCAGCAGAGAAAGAGGGACAGGGCAAGAGACCCAGTACTTC.

The CDR3: CAISLDVGGGYTF. The CDR3 coding sequence is TGTGCCATCAGCCTTGATGTCGGTGGTGGCTACACCTTC. The chain carries TRBV10-3 and TRBJ1-2; no reliable D call. V was trimmed by 6 bases and J by 7 bases, leaving 15 bases between them. The CDR3 contains 13 residues. Germline loops: CDR1 ENHRY, CDR2 SYGVKD.

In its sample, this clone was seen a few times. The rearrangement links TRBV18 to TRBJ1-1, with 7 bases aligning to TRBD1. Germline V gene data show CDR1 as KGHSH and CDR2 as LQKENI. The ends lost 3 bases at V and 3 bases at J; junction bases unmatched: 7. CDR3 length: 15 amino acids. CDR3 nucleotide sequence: TGTGCCAGCTCACCGGTCTGGGACAGTTACACTGAAGCTTTCTTT. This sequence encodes CASSPVWDSYTEAFF.

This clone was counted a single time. CDR3 coding DNA: TGTGCCTGGAGTGTTGACAGGGGGCTCGGTCAGCCCCAGCATTTT. This sequence encodes CAWSVDRGLGQPQHF. The chain recombines TRBV30 with TRBJ1-5; 10 bases fit TRBD1. The V gene's germline CDR1 is GTSNPN and CDR2 SVGIG (reference sequence). This CDR3 has 15 residues. J was trimmed by 6 bases and V by 0 bases; bases with no gene match: 5.

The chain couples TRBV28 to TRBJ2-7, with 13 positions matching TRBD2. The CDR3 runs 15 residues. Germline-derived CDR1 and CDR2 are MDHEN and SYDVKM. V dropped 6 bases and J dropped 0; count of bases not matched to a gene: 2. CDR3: CASRRTSGSSYEQYF. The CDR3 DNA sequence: TGTGCCAGCAGGCGGACTAGCGGGAGCTCCTACGAGCAGTACTTC.

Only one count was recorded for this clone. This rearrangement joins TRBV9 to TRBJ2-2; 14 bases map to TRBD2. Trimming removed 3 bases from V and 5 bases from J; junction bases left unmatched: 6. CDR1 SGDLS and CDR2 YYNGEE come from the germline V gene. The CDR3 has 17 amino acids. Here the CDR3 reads CASSEGLAGVETGELFF. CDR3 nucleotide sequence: TGTGCCAGCAGCGAGGGACTAGCGGGAGTAGAAACCGGGGAGCTGTTTTTT. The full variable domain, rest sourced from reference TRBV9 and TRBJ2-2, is DSGVTQTPKHLITATGQRVTLRCSPRSGDLSVYWYQQSLDQGLQFLIQYYNGEERAKGNILERFSAQQFPDLHSELNLSSLELGDSALYFCASSEGLAGVETGELFFGEGSRLTVL.

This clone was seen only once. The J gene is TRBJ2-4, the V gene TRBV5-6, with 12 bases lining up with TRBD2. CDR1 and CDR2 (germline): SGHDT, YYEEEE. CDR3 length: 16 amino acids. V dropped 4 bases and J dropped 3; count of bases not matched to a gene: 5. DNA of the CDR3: TGTGCCAGCAGCCCTGCTAGCGGGAGGGGCAAAAACATTCAGTACTTC. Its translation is CASSPASGRGKNIQYF.

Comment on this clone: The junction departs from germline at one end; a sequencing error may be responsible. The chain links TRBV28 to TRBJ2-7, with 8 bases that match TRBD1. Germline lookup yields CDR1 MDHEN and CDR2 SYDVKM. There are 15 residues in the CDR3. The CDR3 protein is CASSFHQGASDEQYF. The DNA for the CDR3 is TGTGCCAGCAGTTTCCACCAGGGGGCCTCCGACGAGCAGTACTTC.

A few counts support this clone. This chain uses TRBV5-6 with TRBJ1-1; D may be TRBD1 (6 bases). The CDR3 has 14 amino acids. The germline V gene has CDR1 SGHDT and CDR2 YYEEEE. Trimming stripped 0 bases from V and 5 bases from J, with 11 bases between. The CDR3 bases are TGTGCCAGCAGCTTGGCCAGGGGAAGGACTGAAGCTTTCTTT. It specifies CASSLARGRTEAFF.